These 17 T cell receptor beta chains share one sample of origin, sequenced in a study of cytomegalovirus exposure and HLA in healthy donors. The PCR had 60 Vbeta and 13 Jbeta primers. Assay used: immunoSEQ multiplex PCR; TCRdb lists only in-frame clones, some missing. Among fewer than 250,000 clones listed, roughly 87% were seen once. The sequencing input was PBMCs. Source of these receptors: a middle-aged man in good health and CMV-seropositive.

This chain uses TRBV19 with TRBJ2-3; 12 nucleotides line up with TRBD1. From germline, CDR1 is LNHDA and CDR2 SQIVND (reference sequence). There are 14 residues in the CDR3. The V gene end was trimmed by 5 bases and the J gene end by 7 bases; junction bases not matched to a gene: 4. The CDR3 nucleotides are TGTGCCAGTAGTGGGACAGGGGGCGCTTATACGCAGTATTTT. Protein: CASSGTGGAYTQYF.

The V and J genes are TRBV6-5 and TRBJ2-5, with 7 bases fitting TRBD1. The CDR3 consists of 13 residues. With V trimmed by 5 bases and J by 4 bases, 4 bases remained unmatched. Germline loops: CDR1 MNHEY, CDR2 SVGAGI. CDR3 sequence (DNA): TGTGCCAGCAGTGACAGGGTGGTAGAGACCCAGTACTTC. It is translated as CASSDRVVETQYF.

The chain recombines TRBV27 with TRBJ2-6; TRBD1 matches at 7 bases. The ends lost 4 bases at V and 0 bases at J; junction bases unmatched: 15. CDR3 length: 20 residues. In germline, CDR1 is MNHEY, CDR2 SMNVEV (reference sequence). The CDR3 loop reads CASSSQPPGQPGSGANVLTF. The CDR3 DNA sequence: TGTGCCAGCAGTTCCCAACCTCCGGGACAGCCGGGCTCTGGGGCCAACGTCCTGACTTTC.

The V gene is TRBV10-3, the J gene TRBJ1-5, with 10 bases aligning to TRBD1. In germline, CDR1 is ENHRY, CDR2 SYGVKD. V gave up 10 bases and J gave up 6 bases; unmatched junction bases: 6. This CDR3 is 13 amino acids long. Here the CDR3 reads CATGTGEGQPQHF. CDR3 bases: TGTGCCACCGGGACAGGGGAGGGTCAGCCCCAGCATTTT.

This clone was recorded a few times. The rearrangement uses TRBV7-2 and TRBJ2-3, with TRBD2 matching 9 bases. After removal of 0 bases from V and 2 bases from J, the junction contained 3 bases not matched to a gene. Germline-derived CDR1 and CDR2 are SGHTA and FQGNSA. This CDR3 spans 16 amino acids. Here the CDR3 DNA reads TGTGCCAGCAGCTTAGCGGGGACTAGCCCCACAGATACGCAGTATTTT. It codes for CASSLAGTSPTDTQYF.

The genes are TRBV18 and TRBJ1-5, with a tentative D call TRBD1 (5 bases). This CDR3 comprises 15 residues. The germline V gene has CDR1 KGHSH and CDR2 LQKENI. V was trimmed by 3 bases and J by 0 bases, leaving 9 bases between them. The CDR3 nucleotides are TGTGCCAGCTCACCGCGACAGAATAGCAATCAGCCCCAGCATTTT. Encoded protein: CASSPRQNSNQPQHF.

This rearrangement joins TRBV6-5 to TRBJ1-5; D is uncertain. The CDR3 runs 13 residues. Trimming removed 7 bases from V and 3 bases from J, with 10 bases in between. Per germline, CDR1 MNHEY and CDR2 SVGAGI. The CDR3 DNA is TGTGCCAGCAAGATGCAGGTCAATCAGCCCCAGCATTTT. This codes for CASKMQVNQPQHF.

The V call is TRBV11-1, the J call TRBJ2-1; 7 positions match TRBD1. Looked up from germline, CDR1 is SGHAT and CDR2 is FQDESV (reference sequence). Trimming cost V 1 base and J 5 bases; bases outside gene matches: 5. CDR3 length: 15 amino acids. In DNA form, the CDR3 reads TGTGCCAGCAGCTTAGACGGGACAGACGACAATGAGCAGTTCTTC. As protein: CASSLDGTDDNEQFF. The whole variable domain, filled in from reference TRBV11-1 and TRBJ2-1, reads EAEVAQSPRYKITEKSQAVAFWCDPISGHATLYWYRQILGQGPELLVQFQDESVVDDSQLPKDRFSAERLKGVDSTLKIQPAELGDSAMYLCASSLDGTDDNEQFFGPGTRLTVL.

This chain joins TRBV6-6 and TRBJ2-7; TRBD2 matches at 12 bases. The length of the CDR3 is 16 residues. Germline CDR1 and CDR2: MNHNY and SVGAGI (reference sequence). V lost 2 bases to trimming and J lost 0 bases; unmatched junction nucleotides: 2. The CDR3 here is CASSYGLAGTSYEQYV. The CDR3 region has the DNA TGTGCCAGCAGTTACGGACTAGCGGGAACCTCCTACGAGCAGTACGTC.

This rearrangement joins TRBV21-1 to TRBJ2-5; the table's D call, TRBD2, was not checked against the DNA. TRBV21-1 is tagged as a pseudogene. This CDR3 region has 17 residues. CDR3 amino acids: CASSTQTSGSFQETQYF. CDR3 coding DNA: TGTGCCAGCAGCACCCAGACTAGCGGGAGTTTCCAAGAGACCCAGTACTTC.

This CDR3 reads CASSLLTGTEGGYTF. The CDR3, as DNA: TGTGCCAGCAGCCTACTGACCGGGACAGAGGGCGGCTACACCTTC. The rearrangement links TRBV7-9 to TRBJ1-2, with 7 positions matching TRBD1. J lost 8 bases, V lost 5 bases, and 14 bases had no gene match. CDR3 length: 15 amino acids. CDR1 and CDR2 (germline): SEHNR, FQNEAQ (reference sequence). The whole variable domain, filled in from reference TRBV7-9 and TRBJ1-2, reads DTGVSQNPRHKITKRGQNVTFRCDPISEHNRLYWYRQTLGQGPEFLTYFQNEAQLEKSRLLSDRFSAERPKGSFSTLEIQRTEQGDSAMYLCASSLLTGTEGGYTFGSGTRLTVV.

Written as DNA, the CDR3 is TGTGCCAGCCTGACATCTCCCTACAATGAGCAGTTCTTC. The encoded protein is CASLTSPYNEQFF. The chain carries TRBV7-9 and TRBJ2-1; D unclear. The CDR3 consists of 13 residues. Between the trimmed V and J ends, which lost 8 bases and 2 bases, there was a span of 10 bases. Per the germline V gene, CDR1 is SEHNR and CDR2 is FQNEAQ (reference sequence).

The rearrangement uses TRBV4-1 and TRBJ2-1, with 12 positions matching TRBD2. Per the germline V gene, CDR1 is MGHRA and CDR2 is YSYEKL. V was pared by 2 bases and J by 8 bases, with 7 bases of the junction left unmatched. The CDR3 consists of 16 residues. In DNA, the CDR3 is TGCGCCAGCAGCCAAAACCCTAGCGGGAGGGCCTATGAGCAGTTCTTC. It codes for CASSQNPSGRAYEQFF.

The CDR3 DNA follows: TGTGCCAGCAGCATCTCTAGCGGGAGGGTAGGAGAGCAGTACTTC. Protein sequence: CASSISSGRVGEQYF. V and J are TRBV9 and TRBJ2-7; 12 positions match TRBD2. Germline CDR1 is SGDLS and CDR2 is YYNGEE. V lost 4 bases, J lost 7 bases, and 9 bases stayed unmatched. The CDR3 spans 15 residues.

Written as DNA, the CDR3 is TGTGCCATCAGCGGTATCCAAGAGACCCAGTACTTC. It translates to CAISGIQETQYF. The chain is built from TRBV10-3 and TRBJ2-5; D not resolved. Germline CDR1 ENHRY, CDR2 SYGVKD. With 6 bases removed from V and 1 base from J, the gap between germline ends came to 6 bases. The CDR3 runs to 12 residues.

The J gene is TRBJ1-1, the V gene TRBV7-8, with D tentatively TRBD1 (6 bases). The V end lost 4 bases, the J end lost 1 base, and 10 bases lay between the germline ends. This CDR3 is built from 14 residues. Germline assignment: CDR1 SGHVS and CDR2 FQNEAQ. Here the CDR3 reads CASSWGQQNTEAFF. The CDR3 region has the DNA TGTGCCAGCAGCTGGGGGCAGCAGAACACTGAAGCTTTCTTT. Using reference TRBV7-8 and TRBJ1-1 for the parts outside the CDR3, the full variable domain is GAGVSQSPRYKVAKRGQDVALRCDPISGHVSLFWYQQALGQGPEFLTYFQNEAQLDKSGLPSDRFFAERPEGSVSTLKIQRTQQEDSAVYLCASSWGQQNTEAFFGQGTRLTVV.

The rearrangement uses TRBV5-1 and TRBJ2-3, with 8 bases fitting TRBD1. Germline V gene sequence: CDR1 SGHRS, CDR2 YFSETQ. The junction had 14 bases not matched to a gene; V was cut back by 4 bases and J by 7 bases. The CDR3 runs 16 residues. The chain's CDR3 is CASSPGRGQGLHTQYF. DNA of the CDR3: TGCGCCAGCAGCCCAGGCAGGGGGCAGGGTTTGCATACGCAGTATTTT.